Given below is one T cell receptor (beta chain) in context. Its matching antigen is unknown. Profiled with immunoSEQ multiplex PCR; TCRdb holds only in-frame clones, not every one. The sample shows roughly 19,000 clones, about 87% of them seen only once. Germline V CDR1 and CDR2: SNHLY, FYNNEI. After removal of 6 bases from V and 6 bases from J, the junction contained 8 bases not matched to a gene. The CDR3 loop spans 14 amino acids. The data were taken from a study of T cells in localized non-small cell lung cancer. Study-level points and caveats: Adjacent uninvolved lung tissue had the highest T cell clonality, exceeding tumor. Prolonged overall survival went with higher T cell density in the blood. Paired adjacent lung recovered a median approximately 57 of the top 100 tumor clones.

The sequencing used PBMCs, collected before any cancer treatment. The source is a man aged 35 to 69 with stage II squamous cell lung carcinoma. This rearrangement joins TRBV2 to TRBJ1-2; 9 bases are shared with TRBD1. DNA for the CDR3: TGTGCCAGCAGATTAGCCGGGACAGGGAATGGCTACACCTTC. It specifies CASRLAGTGNGYTF.